This TCR beta chain was identified in a study of cytomegalovirus exposure and HLA in healthy donors. Turning to the study itself: Previous work identified 117 million unique TCR beta sequences from about 179 million T cells.

Findings and limits, study-wide: There were reportedly fewer N-insertions in an Asian-associated ancestry cluster than the roughly 700-donor mean, in a later analysis. A previous analysis found most TCR beta V segments productive roughly 87% or roughly 30% of the time. CMV serostatus stood as the only immune exposure information on hand.

It was with 60 Vbeta and 13 Jbeta primers that the PCR ran. The protocol was immunoSEQ multiplex PCR, while the TCRdb copy is restricted to in-frame clones and leaves out a portion. The sample contains some 220,000 clones, about 85% of which appear only once. About this clone itself: No antigen is known for it.

V lost 7 bases to trimming and J lost 5 bases; unmatched junction nucleotides: 11. CDR1 and CDR2 (germline): SGHRS, YFSETQ. The CDR3 contains 15 residues. The genes are TRBV5-1 and TRBJ2-5; TRBD2 agrees at 10 bases. This receptor was identified in a girl between 2 and 10 years old in good health and CMV-seronegative. The sample comprised PBMCs. The CDR3 is CASGTLAGARETQYF. CDR3 nucleotide sequence: TGCGCCAGCGGGACTCTAGCGGGAGCCAGGGAGACCCAGTACTTC. Supplemented by reference TRBV5-1 and TRBJ2-5, the full variable domain reads KAGVTQTPRYLIKTRGQQVTLSCSPISGHRSVSWYQQTPGQGLQFLFEYFSETQRNKGNFPGRFSGRQFSNSRSEMNVSTLELGDSALYLCASGTLAGARETQYFGPGTRLLVL.